The present TCR beta chain was sequenced within a study of CD8+ T cells in alopecia areata. Study-level information: For the treated group, dosing was oral tofacitinib at 5 to 10 mg twice daily.

This CDR3 spans 14 amino acids. V lost 7 bases and J lost 8; bases outside the gene matches: 10. Germline V gene lookup returns CDR1 SNHLY and CDR2 FYNNEI. As for this clone: The antigen remains undetermined.

Study findings and constraints: Patients shared TCRs less clearly than mice did, possibly owing to HLA.

cDNA prepared by RNA extraction and subsequent reverse transcription served as the template for sequencing. Sequencing was performed with immunoSEQ multiplex PCR; in TCRdb, only in-frame clones are kept and a portion is missing. The sample lists 220,000 or so clones; 50% to 70% were seen once. The clonotype was recovered from a human donor with alopecia areata. The chain combines TRBV2 with TRBJ1-4; TRBD1 matches at 7 bases. The sample in question was CD4+ T cells sorted from blood, obtained at week 0. The CDR3 sequence is CASTRQGGKEKLFF. The DNA of the CDR3 is TGTGCCAGCACCCGACAGGGAGGAAAGGAAAAACTGTTTTTT.